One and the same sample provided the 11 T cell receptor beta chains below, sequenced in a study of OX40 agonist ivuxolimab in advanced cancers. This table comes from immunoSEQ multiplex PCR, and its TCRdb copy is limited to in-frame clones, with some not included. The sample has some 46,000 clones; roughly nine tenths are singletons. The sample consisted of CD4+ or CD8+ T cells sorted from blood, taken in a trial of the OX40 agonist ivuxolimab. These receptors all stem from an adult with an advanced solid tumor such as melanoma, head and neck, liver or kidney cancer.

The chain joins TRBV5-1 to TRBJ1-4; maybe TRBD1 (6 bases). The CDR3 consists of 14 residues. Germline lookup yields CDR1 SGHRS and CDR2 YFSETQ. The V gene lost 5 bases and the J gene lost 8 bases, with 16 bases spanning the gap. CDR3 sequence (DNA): TGCGCCAGCAGACCCGGGACATCTGACGAAAAACTGTTTTTT. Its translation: CASRPGTSDEKLFF.

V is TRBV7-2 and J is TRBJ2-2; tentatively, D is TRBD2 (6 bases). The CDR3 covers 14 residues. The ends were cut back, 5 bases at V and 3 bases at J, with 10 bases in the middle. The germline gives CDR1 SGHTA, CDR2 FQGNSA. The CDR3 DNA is TGTGCCAGCAGCACGGGACTGTACACCGGGGAGCTGTTTTTT. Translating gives CASSTGLYTGELFF.

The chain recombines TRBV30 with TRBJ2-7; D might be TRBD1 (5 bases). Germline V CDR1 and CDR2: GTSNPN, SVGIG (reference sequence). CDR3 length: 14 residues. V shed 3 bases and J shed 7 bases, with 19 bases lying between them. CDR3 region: CAWRADSRYREQYF. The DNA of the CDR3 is TGTGCCTGGAGGGCCGACAGCCGGTATAGGGAGCAGTACTTC.

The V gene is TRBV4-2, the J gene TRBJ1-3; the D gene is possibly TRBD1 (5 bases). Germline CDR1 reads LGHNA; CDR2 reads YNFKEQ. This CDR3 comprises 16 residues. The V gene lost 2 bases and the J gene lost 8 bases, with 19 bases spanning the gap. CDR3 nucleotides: TGTGCCAGCAGCCAACCCGGGACGGCTCAATCGGACACCATATATTTT. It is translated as CASSQPGTAQSDTIYF.

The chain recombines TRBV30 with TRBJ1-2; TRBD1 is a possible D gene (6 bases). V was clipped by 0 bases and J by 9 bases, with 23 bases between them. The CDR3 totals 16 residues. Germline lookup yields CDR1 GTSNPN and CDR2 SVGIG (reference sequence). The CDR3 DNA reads TGTGCCTGGAGTGTGTTCGGGGGGGCGTGGGTACGGCGCTACACCTTC. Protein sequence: CAWSVFGGAWVRRYTF.

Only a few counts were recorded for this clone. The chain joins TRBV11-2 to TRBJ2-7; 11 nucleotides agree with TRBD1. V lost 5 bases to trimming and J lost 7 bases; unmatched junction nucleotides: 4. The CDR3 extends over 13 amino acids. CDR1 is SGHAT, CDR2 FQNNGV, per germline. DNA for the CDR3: TGTGCCAGCAGCCCGGACAGGGGGCGAGAGCAGTACTTC. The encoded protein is CASSPDRGREQYF.

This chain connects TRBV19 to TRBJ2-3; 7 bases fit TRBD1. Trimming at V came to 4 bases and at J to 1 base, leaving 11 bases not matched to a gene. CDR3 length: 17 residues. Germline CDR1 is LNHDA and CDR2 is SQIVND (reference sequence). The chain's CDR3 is CASSTEPGQPGTDTQYF. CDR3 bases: TGTGCCAGTAGTACAGAACCGGGACAGCCTGGCACAGATACGCAGTATTTT.

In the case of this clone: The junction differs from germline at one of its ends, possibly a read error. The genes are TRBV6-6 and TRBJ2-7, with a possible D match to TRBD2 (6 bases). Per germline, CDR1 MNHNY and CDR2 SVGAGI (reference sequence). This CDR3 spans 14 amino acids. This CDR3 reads CAISEEGGSYEQYF. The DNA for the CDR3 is TGTGCCATCAGTGAGGAGGGCGGCTCCTACGAGCAGTACTTC.

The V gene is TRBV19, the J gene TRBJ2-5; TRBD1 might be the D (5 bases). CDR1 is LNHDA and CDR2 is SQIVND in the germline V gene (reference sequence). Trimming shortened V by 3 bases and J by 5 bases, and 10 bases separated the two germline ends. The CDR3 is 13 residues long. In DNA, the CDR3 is TGTGCCAGTAGTATTAGGGGCCTCGAGACCCAGTACTTC. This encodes CASSIRGLETQYF.

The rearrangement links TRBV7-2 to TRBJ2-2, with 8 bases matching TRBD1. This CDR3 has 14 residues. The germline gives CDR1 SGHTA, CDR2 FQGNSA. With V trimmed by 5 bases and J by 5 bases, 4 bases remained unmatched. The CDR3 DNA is TGTGCCAGCAGCCGATGGGACAGGACCGGGGAGCTGTTTTTT. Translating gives CASSRWDRTGELFF.

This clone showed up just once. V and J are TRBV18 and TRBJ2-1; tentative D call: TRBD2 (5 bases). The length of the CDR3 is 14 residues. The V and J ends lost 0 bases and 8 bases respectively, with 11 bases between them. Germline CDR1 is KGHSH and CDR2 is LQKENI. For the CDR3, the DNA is TGTGCCAGCTCACCACCTGAGGGAAGGTATGAGCAGTTCTTC. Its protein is CASSPPEGRYEQFF.